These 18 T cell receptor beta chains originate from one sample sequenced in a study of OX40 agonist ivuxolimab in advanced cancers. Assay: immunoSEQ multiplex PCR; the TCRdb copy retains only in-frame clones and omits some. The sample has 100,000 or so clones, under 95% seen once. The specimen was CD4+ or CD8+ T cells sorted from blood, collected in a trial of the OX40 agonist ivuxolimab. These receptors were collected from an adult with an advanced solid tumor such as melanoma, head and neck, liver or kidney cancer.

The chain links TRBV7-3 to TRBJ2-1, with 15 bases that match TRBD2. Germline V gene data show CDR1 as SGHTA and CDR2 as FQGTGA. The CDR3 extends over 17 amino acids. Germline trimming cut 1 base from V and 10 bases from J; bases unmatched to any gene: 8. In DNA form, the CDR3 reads TGTGCCAGCAGCTTAAGTGGGCGGGGACTAGCGGGAGGAGAGCAGTTCTTC. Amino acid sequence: CASSLSGRGLAGGEQFF.

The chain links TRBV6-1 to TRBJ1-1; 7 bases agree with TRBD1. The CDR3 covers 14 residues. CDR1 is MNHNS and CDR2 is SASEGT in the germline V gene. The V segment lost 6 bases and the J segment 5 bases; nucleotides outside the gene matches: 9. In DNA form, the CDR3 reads TGTGCCAGCAGCCAGACAGGGAGTCGAACTGAAGCTTTCTTT. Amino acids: CASSQTGSRTEAFF.

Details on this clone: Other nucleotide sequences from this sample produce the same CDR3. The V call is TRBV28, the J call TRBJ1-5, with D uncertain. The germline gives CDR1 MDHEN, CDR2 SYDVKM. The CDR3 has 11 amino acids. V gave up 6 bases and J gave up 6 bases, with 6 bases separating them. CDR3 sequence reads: CASSSPQPQHF. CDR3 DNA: TGTGCCAGCAGCTCTCCTCAGCCCCAGCATTTT.

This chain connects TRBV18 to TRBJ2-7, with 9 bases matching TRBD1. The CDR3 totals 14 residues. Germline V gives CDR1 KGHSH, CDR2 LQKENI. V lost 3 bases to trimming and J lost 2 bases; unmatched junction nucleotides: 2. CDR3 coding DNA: TGTGCCAGCTCACCGGGACAGGGCACCTACGAGCAGTACTTC. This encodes CASSPGQGTYEQYF.

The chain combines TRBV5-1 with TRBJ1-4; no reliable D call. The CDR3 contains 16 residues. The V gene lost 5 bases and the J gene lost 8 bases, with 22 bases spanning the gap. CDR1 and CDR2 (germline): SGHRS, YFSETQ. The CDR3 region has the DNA TGCGCCAGCAGTTCGGTAGCTCGGGGTGTTAGAGAAAAACTGTTTTTT. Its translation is CASSSVARGVREKLFF.

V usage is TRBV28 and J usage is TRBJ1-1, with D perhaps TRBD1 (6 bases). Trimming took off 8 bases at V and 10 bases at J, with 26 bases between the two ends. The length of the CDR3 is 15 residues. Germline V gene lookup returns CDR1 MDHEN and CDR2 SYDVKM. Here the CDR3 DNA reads TGTGCCAGCGGAGCACCATCAAAACGGACAGCTGGAGCTTTCTTT. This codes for CASGAPSKRTAGAFF.

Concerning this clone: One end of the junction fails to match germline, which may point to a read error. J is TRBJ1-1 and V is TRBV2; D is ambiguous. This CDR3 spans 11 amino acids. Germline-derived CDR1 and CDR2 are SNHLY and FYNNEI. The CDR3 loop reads CASREGAEAFF. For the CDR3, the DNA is TGTGCCAGCAGAGAAGGAGCAGAAGCTTTCTTT.

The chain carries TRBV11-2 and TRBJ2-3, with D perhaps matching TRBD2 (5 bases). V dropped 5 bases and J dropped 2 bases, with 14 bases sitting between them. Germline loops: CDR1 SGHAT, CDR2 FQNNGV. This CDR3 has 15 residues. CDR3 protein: CASSRGFDPTDTQYF. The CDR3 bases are TGTGCCAGCAGCCGAGGGTTCGACCCCACAGATACGCAGTATTTT.

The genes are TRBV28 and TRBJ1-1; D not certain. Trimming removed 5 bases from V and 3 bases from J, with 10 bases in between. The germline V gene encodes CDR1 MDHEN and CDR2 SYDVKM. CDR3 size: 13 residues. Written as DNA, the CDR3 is TGTGCCAGCAGTAGGGCGGGGTACACTGAAGCTTTCTTT. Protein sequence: CASSRAGYTEAFF.

In nucleotides, the CDR3 is TGTGCCAGCAGCCCCCGGACAGGGGGAGCTTTCTTT. Translated: CASSPRTGGAFF. V is TRBV2 and J is TRBJ1-1; 10 bases map to TRBD1. The CDR3 is 12 amino acids. CDR1 and CDR2 (germline): SNHLY, FYNNEI. V gave up 6 bases and J gave up 10 bases; unmatched junction bases: 5.

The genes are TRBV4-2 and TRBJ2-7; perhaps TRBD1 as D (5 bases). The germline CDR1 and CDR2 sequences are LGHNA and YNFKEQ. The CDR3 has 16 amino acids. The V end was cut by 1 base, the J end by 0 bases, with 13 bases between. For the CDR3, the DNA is TGTGCCAGCAGCCAAGTTGAGACAGTTATCTCCTACGAGCAGTACTTC. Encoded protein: CASSQVETVISYEQYF.

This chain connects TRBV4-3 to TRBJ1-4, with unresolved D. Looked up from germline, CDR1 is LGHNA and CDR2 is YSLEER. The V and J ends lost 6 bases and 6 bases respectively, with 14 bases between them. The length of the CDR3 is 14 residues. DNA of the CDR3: TGCGCCAGCAGTCCAAGGTCCGGGGATGAAAAACTGTTTTTT. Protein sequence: CASSPRSGDEKLFF.

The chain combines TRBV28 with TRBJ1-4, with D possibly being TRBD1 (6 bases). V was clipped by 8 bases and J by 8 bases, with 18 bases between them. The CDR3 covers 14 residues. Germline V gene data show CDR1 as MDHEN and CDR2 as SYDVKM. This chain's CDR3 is CASFSQGQGEKLFF. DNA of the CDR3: TGTGCCAGCTTCTCCCAGGGCCAGGGGGAAAAACTGTTTTTT.

CDR3 nucleotides: TGTGCCAGCAGCTTGTCAAATACGCAGTATTTT. This encodes CASSLSNTQYF. The chain employs TRBV5-6 and TRBJ2-3; no clear D. The CDR3 length is 11 residues. In germline, CDR1 is SGHDT, CDR2 YYEEEE. Trimming left V 1 base short and J 7 bases short, with 4 bases between. Full variable domain (missing parts from reference TRBV5-6 and TRBJ2-3): DAGVTQSPTHLIKTRGQQVTLRCSPKSGHDTVSWYQQALGQGPQFIFQYYEEEERQRGNFPDRFSGHQFPNYSSELNVNALLLGDSALYLCASSLSNTQYFGPGTRLTVL.

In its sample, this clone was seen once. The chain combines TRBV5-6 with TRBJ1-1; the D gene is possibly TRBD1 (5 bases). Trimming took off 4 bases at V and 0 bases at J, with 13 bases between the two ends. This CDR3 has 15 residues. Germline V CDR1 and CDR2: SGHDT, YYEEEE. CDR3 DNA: TGTGCCAGCAGCCCGGGACGCCCTGTGAACACTGAAGCTTTCTTT. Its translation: CASSPGRPVNTEAFF.

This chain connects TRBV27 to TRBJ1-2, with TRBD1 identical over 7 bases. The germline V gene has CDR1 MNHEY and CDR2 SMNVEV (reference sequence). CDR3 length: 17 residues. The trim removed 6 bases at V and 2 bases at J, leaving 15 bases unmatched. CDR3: CASRSFFRDSLNYGYTF. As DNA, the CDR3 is TGTGCCAGCAGAAGTTTTTTCCGGGACAGTTTAAACTATGGCTACACCTTC.

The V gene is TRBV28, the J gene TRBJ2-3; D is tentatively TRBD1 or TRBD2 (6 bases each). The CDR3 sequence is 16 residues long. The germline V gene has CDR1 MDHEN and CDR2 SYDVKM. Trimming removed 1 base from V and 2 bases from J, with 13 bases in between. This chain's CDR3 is CASSLLGGASTDTQYF. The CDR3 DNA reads TGTGCCAGCAGTTTATTGGGGGGCGCATCCACAGATACGCAGTATTTT.

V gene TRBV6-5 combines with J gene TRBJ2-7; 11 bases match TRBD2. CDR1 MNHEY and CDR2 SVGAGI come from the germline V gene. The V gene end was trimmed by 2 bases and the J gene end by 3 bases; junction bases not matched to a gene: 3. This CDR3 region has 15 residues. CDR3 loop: CASSYTSGRFYEQYF. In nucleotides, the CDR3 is TGTGCCAGCAGTTACACTAGCGGGAGATTCTACGAGCAGTACTTC.